The 8 T cell receptor beta chains in this list originate from one sample, sequenced in a study of monozygotic twins with inflammatory bowel disease. Using the 5' RACE reads, TCRdb records one entry per CDR3 protein without DNA. Here the sample table reports 400,000 or so distinct CDR3 sequences. Sequences were obtained from blood. Every receptor here comes from a human donor with ulcerative colitis or Crohn's disease, or a healthy co-twin of an affected twin (not recorded which).

The chain employs TRBV20-1 and TRBJ2-1; TCRdb returns TRBD2, unconfirmable since there is no DNA. Germline-derived CDR1 and CDR2 are DFQATT and SNEGSKA (reference sequence). The CDR3 covers 12 residues. The CDR3 sequence: CSARLVDGEQFF.

The chain joins TRBV11-2 to TRBJ2-1; there is no DNA to check the TCRdb D call of TRBD1. The CDR3 has 15 residues. Looked up from germline, CDR1 is SGHAT and CDR2 is FQNNGV. The CDR3 loop is CASSPTTGSYNEQFF.

The chain combines TRBV7-9 with TRBJ2-2; lacking DNA, the TRBD2 call made by TCRdb goes unchecked. CDR1 and CDR2 (germline): SEHNR, FQNEAQ (reference sequence). The CDR3 runs 16 residues. CDR3 region: CASSLGGSASGGELFF.

The chain employs TRBV6-4 and TRBJ2-3; the D call from TCRdb, TRBD1, cannot be confirmed without DNA. The germline V gene encodes CDR1 MRHNA and CDR2 SNTAGT. The CDR3 has 14 residues. The CDR3 reads CASRAGTGTDTQYF.

The rearrangement uses TRBV29-1 and TRBJ2-2; TCRdb reports TRBD2, a call that lacks DNA to check it against. This CDR3 has 14 amino acids. Germline V gene lookup returns CDR1 SQVTM and CDR2 ANQGSEA. CDR3 loop: CSVAGGEGTGELFF.

The genes are TRBV5-1 and TRBJ2-1; absent DNA, TCRdb's TRBD1 call cannot be checked. CDR3 length equals 15 residues. Germline V CDR1 and CDR2: SGHRS, YFSETQ. The CDR3 loop is CASMEGGGVINEQFF. The full variable domain, completed using reference TRBV5-1 and TRBJ2-1, is KAGVTQTPRYLIKTRGQQVTLSCSPISGHRSVSWYQQTPGQGLQFLFEYFSETQRNKGNFPGRFSGRQFSNSRSEMNVSTLELGDSALYLCASMEGGGVINEQFFGPGTRLTVL.

V gene TRBV6-2 or TRBV6-3 combines with J gene TRBJ1-2; TCRdb calls TRBD1, which cannot be checked without DNA. CDR1 is MNHEY, CDR2 SVGEGT, per germline. The CDR3 is 15 residues long. The CDR3 loop reads CASSRTGGRNYGYTF.

The chain joins TRBV27 to TRBJ1-2. This CDR3 region has 11 residues. Germline loops: CDR1 MNHEY, CDR2 SMNVEV (reference sequence). The CDR3 here is CATGGLFGYTF.